The 7 T cell receptor beta chains given below trace back to one sample, sequenced in a study of shared clonotypes between healthy human individuals. Sequencing used immunoSEQ multiplex PCR; TCRdb keeps in-frame clones, though not all of them. The table has about 1.5 million clones, about 98% seen once. The sample comprised naive CD4+ T cells sorted from blood. Subset reported: CD45RA+ positively selected. All receptors come from a young man in good health.

V gene TRBV9 combines with J gene TRBJ2-7; a possible D gene is TRBD2 (5 bases). Looked up from germline, CDR1 is SGDLS and CDR2 is YYNGEE. The V gene lost 0 bases and the J gene lost 7 bases, with 14 bases spanning the gap. CDR3 size: 14 residues. CDR3 protein: CASSVGPGSGEQYF. CDR3 nucleotides: TGTGCCAGCAGCGTAGGGCCTGGATCGGGGGAGCAGTACTTC.

J is TRBJ1-1 and V is TRBV7-3; perhaps TRBD1 as D (5 bases). CDR1 is SGHTA, CDR2 FQGTGA, per germline. CDR3 length equals 13 residues. V lost 4 bases and J 3 bases, leaving 9 bases between the germline ends. CDR3 amino acids: CASSSQGHTEAFF. The CDR3 DNA is TGTGCCAGCAGCTCCCAGGGTCACACTGAAGCTTTCTTT.

This sequence joins TRBV7-2 and TRBJ2-3; tentatively, D is TRBD2 (7 bases). In germline, CDR1 is SGHTA, CDR2 FQGNSA. V lost 8 bases, J lost 4 bases, and 22 bases lay in between. CDR3 length: 16 residues. The CDR3 loop reads CASGVGGQGFADTQYF. The CDR3 coding sequence is TGTGCCAGCGGAGTCGGGGGGCAGGGGTTCGCAGATACGCAGTATTTT.

The genes are TRBV18 and TRBJ1-1; maybe TRBD1 (5 bases). Germline assignment: CDR1 KGHSH and CDR2 LQKENI. The CDR3 runs to 16 residues. V was cut by 6 bases and J by 3 bases, with 20 bases left in between. DNA of the CDR3: TGTGCCAGCTCGCCGGGACCGCGGGTCGAGTACACTGAAGCTTTCTTT. Residues: CASSPGPRVEYTEAFF.

This clone was seen just once. V is TRBV28 and J is TRBJ2-5; 9 bases are a match to TRBD2. The CDR3 runs to 15 residues. From germline, CDR1 is MDHEN and CDR2 SYDVKM. The trim removed 6 bases at V and 5 bases at J, leaving 10 bases unmatched. The CDR3, as DNA: TGTGCCAGCAGCTACGGGACTAGCCTCCGGGAGACCCAGTACTTC. Amino acids: CASSYGTSLRETQYF.

Notes on this clone: A junction boundary mismatches the germline segment, possibly from a read error. This chain uses TRBV19 with TRBJ2-7; 9 nucleotides agree with TRBD1. The CDR3 covers 13 residues. Germline loops: CDR1 LNHDA, CDR2 SQIVND (reference sequence). CDR3 sequence (DNA): TGTGCCAGTACCGGTTTTGCCGGGACAGGGCTTAACTTC. Encoded protein: CASTGFAGTGLNF.

This sequence joins TRBV5-1 and TRBJ2-3; unclear D gene. V was cut by 2 bases and J by 3 bases, with 10 bases left in between. The length of the CDR3 is 14 residues. Germline-derived CDR1 and CDR2 are SGHRS and YFSETQ. In DNA, the CDR3 is TGCGCCAGCAGCTTTGGGGTGCGGACAGATACGCAGTATTTT. The encoded protein is CASSFGVRTDTQYF.